This paragraph reports one T cell receptor (beta chain). Its target is unknown. This record comes from a study of T cells after yellow fever vaccination. For the study at large: Those fractions that held only low numbers of cells were prepared using the SMART-Seq v4 Ultra Low Input RNA kit.

Overall study results and limits: Reappearing after the booster were most of the clones from primary vaccination (about 96% CD4, 70% to 90% CD8).

Each CDR3 protein is one row after TCRdb ran MiXCR on the 5' RACE reads. Here the sample spans under 500,000 distinct CDR3 sequences, around 20% being singletons. The clonotype comes from a young man who received the YFV17D yellow fever vaccine. The specimen comprised PBMCs, sampled before the yellow fever booster vaccination.

CDR3 bases: TGTGCCAGCAGTCAGGGGATTGGCAATGAGCAGTTCTTC. This gives the protein CASSQGIGNEQFF. The J gene is TRBJ2-1, the V gene TRBV2; D perhaps matches TRBD1 (6 bases). CDR3 length: 13 residues. Germline lookup yields CDR1 SNHLY and CDR2 FYNNEI. V shed 5 bases and J shed 6 bases, with 11 bases lying between them.